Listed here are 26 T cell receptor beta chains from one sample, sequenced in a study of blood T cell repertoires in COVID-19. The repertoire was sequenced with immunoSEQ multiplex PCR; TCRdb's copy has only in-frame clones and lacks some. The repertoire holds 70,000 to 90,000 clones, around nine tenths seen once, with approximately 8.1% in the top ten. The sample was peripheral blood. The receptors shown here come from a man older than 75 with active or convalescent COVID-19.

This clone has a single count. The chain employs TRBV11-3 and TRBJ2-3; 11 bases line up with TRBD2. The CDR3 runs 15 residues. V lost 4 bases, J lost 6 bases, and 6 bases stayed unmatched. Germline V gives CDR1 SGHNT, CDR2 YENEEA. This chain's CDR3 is CASSSRLAGLDTQYF. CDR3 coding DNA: TGTGCCAGCAGCTCCCGACTAGCGGGATTGGATACGCAGTATTTT.

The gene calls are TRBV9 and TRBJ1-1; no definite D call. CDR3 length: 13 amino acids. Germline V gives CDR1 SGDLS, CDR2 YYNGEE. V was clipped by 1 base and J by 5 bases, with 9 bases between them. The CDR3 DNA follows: TGTGCCAGCAGCGTACGAACAGAGACTGAAGCTTTCTTT. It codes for CASSVRTETEAFF.

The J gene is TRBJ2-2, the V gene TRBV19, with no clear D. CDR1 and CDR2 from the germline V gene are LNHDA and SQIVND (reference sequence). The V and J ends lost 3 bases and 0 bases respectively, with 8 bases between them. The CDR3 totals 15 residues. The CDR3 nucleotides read TGTGCCAGTAGTATTGGTGCGGCGAACACCGGGGAGCTGTTTTTT. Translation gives CASSIGAANTGELFF.

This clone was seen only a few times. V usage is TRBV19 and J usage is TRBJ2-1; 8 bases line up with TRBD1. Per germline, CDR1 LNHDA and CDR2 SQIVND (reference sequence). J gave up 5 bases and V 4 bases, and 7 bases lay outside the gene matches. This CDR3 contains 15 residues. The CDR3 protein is CASSTMTGAHNEQFF. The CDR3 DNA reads TGTGCCAGTAGTACAATGACAGGGGCCCACAATGAGCAGTTCTTC.

CDR3 in DNA: TGTGCCACCAGTGACCGGGGGTTGGGCACTGAAGCTTTCTTT. This codes for CATSDRGLGTEAFF. The J gene is TRBJ1-1, the V gene TRBV24-1, with D perhaps TRBD1 (5 bases). This CDR3 is 14 amino acids long. Germline CDR1 is KGHDR and CDR2 is SFDVKD. Between the trimmed V and J ends, which lost 4 bases and 4 bases, there was a span of 12 bases.

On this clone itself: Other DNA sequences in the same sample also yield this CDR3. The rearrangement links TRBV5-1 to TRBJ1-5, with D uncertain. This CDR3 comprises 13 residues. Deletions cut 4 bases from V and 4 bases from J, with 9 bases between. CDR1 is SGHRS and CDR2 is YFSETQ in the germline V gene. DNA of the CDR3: TGCGCCAGCAGCGGCGGGGATAATCAGCCCCAGCATTTT. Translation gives CASSGGDNQPQHF.

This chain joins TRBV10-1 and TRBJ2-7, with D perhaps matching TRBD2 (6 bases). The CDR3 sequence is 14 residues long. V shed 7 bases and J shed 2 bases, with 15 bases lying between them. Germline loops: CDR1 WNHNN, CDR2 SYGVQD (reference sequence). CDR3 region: CASNLWGETYEQYV. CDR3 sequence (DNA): TGCGCCAGCAATTTATGGGGGGAGACCTACGAGCAGTACGTC.

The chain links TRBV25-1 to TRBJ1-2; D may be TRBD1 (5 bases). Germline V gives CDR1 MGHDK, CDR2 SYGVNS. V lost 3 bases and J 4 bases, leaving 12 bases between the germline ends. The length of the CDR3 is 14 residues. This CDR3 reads CASSDTLGVYGYTF. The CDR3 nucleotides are TGTGCCAGCAGTGATACGCTAGGGGTCTATGGCTACACCTTC.

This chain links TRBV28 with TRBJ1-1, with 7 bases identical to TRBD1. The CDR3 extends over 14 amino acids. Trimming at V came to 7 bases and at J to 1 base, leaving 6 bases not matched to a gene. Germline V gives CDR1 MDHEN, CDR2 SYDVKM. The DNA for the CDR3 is TGTGCCAGCAAATCCGGGACAGCGAACACTGAAGCTTTCTTT. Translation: CASKSGTANTEAFF.

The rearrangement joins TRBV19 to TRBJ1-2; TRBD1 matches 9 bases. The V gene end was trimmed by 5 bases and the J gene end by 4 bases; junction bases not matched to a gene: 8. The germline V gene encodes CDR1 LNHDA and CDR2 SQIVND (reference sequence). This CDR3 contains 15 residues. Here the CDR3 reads CASSSETGGRYGYTF. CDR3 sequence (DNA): TGTGCCAGTAGTTCGGAGACAGGGGGTCGCTATGGCTACACCTTC.

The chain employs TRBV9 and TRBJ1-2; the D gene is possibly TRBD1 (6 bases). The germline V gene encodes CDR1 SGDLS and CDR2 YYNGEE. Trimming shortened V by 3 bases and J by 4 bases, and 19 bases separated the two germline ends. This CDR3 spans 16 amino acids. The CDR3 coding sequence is TGTGCCAGCAGCGCAGATTACACAGGGATTCCCTATGGCTACACCTTC. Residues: CASSADYTGIPYGYTF.

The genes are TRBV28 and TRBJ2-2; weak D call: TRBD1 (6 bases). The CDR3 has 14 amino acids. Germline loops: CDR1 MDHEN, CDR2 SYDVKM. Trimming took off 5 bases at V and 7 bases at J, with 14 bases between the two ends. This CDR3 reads CASSREQGRGELFF. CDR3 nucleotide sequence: TGTGCCAGCAGTCGTGAACAGGGACGCGGGGAGCTGTTTTTT.

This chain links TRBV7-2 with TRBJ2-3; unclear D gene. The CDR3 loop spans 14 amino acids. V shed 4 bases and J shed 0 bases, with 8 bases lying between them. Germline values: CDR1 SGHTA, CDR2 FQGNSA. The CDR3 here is CASSSTGSTDTQYF. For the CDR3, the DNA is TGTGCCAGCAGCTCCACGGGTAGCACAGATACGCAGTATTTT.

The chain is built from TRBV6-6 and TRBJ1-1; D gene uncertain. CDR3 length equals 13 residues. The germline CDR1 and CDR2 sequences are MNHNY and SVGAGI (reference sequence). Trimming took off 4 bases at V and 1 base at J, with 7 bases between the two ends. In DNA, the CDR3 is TGTGCCAGCAGTTTACAGCAGAACACTGAAGCTTTCTTT. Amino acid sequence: CASSLQQNTEAFF.

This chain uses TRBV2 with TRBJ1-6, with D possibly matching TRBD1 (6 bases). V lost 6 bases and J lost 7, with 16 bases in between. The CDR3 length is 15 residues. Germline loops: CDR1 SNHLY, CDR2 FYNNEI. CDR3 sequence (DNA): TGTGCCAGCAGCATCAGGGGTAGTCAGAATTCACCCCTCCACTTT. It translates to CASSIRGSQNSPLHF. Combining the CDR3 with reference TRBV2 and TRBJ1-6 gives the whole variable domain EPEVTQTPSHQVTQMGQEVILRCVPISNHLYFYWYRQILGQKVEFLVSFYNNEISEKSEIFDDQFSVERPDGSNFTLKIRSTKLEDSAMYFCASSIRGSQNSPLHFGNGTRLTVT.

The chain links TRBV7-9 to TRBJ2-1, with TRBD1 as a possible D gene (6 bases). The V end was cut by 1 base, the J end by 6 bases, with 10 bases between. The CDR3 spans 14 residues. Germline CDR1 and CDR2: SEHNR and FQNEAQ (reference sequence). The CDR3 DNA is TGTGCCAGCAGCTTAGGCGGACAGCCCAATGAGCAGTTCTTC. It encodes CASSLGGQPNEQFF.

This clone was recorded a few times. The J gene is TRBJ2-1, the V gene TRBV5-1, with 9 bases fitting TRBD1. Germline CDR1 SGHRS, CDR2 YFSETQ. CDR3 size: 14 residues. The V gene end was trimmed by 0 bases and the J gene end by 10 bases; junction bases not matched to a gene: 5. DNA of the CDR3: TGCGCCAGCAGCTTGGAGGGACAGGGCCGGGAGCAGTTCTTC. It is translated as CASSLEGQGREQFF.

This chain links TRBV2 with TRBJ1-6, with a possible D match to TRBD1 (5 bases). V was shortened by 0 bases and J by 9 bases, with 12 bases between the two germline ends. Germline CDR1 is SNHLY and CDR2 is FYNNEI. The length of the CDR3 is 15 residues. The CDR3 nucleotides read TGTGCCAGCAGTGAAGCGGGACTCTCAGGTTCACCCCTCCACTTT. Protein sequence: CASSEAGLSGSPLHF.

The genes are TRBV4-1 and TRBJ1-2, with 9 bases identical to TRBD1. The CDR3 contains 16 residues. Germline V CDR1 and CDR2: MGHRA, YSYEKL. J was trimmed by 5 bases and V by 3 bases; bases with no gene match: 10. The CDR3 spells CASSHGEDRGGYGYTF. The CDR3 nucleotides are TGCGCCAGCAGCCACGGTGAGGACAGGGGAGGGTATGGCTACACCTTC.

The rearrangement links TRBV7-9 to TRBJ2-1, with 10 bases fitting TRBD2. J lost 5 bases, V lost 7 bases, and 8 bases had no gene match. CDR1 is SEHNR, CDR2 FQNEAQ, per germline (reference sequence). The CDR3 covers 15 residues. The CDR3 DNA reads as TGTGCCAGCACCCTTACTAGCGGGGATAACAATGAGCAGTTCTTC. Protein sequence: CASTLTSGDNNEQFF.

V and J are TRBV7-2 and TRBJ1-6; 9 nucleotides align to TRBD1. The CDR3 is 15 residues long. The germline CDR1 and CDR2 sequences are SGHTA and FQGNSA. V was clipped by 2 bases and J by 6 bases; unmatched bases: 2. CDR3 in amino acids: CASSLPGQGNSPLHF. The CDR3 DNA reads TGTGCCAGCAGCTTACCGGGACAGGGTAATTCACCCCTCCACTTT.

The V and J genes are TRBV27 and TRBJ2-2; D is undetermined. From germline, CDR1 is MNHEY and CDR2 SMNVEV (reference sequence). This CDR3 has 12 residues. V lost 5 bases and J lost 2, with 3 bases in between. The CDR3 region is CASSPNTGELFF. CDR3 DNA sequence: TGTGCCAGCAGTCCTAACACCGGGGAGCTGTTTTTT.

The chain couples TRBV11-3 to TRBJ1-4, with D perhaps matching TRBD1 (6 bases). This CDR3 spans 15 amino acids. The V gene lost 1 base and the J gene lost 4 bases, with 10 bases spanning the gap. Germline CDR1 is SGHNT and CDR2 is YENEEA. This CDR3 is CASSLGGHVNEKLFF. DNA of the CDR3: TGTGCCAGCAGCTTAGGGGGACACGTTAATGAAAAACTGTTTTTT.

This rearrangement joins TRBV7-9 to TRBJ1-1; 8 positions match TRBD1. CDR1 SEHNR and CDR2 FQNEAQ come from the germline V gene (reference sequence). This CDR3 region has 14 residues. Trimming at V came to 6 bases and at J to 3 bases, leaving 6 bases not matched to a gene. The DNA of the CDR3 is TGTGCCAGCAGGTCAGTCAGGGGGCACACTGAAGCTTTCTTT. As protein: CASRSVRGHTEAFF. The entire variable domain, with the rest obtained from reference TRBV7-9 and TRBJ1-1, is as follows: DTGVSQNPRHKITKRGQNVTFRCDPISEHNRLYWYRQTLGQGPEFLTYFQNEAQLEKSRLLSDRFSAERPKGSFSTLEIQRTEQGDSAMYLCASRSVRGHTEAFFGQGTRLTVV.

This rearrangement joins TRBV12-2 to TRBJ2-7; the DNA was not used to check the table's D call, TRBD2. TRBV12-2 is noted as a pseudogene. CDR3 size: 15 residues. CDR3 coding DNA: TGTGCAAGTCGCTTAGGCGGGGGAGAGACCTACGAGCAGTACGTC. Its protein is CASRLGGGETYEQYV.

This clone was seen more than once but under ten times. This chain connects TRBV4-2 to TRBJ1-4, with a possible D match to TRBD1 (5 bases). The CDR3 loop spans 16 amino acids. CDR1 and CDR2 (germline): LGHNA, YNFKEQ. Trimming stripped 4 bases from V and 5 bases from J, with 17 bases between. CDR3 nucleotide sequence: TGTGCCAGCAGCCCCACTGTAGGGGATGCCAATGAAAAACTGTTTTTT. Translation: CASSPTVGDANEKLFF.